These T cell receptor beta chains were read from a single sample in a study of blood T cell repertoires in COVID-19. Profiled with immunoSEQ multiplex PCR; TCRdb holds only in-frame clones, not every one. The table shows approximately 300,000 clones, with over 75% occurring only once. Source material: peripheral blood. Receptors were obtained from a woman in her 30s with COVID-19, enrolled during active disease. Each CDR3 is given with its conserved first and last residue. D genes are given only for firm matches. Only some rows state a clone size, as once, few, many or a class for expanded clones.

v_gene	j_gene	d_gene	abundance	CDR3aa	CDR3nt
TRBV27	TRBJ1-5	TRBD1	.	CASSLWTGQPQHF	TGTGCCAGCAGTTTATGGACAGGACAGCCCCAGCATTTT
TRBV9	TRBJ2-2	.	.	CASSVVVSGNTGELFF	TGTGCCAGCAGCGTAGTTGTTAGCGGGAACACCGGGGAGCTGTTTTTT
TRBV5-1	TRBJ2-5	TRBD1	.	CASSLRDSQETQYF	TGCGCCAGCAGCTTGCGGGACAGCCAAGAGACCCAGTACTTC
TRBV11-2	TRBJ2-3	TRBD2	few	CASSALAGPTDTQYF	TGTGCCAGCAGCGCCCTAGCGGGGCCCACAGATACGCAGTATTTT
TRBV11-2	TRBJ2-2	TRBD2	.	CASSLGLAANTGELFF	TGTGCCAGCAGCTTAGGACTAGCGGCGAACACCGGGGAGCTGTTTTTT
TRBV2	TRBJ1-2	.	.	CASSARVSGYGYTF	TGTGCCAGCAGCGCCCGCGTTTCCGGTTATGGCTACACCTTC
TRBV2	TRBJ1-4	TRBD1	.	CASSVDRSSEKLFF	TGTGCCAGCAGTGTGGACAGGAGTAGTGAAAAACTGTTTTTT
TRBV15	TRBJ1-1	.	.	CATSRDTRDERAFF	TGTGCCACCAGCAGAGATACCCGGGATGAACGGGCTTTCTTT
TRBV7-3	TRBJ1-2	.	once	CASSRTANYGYTF	TGTGCCAGCAGCCGGACTGCAAACTATGGCTACACCTTC
TRBV5-1	TRBJ2-7	.	.	CASSSFSGGSDEQYF	TGCGCCAGCAGCTCCTTTTCAGGGGGGAGCGACGAGCAGTACTTC
TRBV5-1	TRBJ2-7	TRBD2	.	CASSSSGGAYEQYF	TGCGCCAGCAGCAGTAGCGGGGGGGCCTACGAGCAGTACTTC
TRBV4-1	TRBJ2-2	.	once	CASSLTAEGSRTGELFF	TGCGCCAGCAGCCTGACAGCGGAGGGGTCAAGGACCGGGGAGCTGTTTTTT
TRBV29-1	TRBJ1-1	.	.	CSVEEGSRAEAFF	TGCAGCGTCGAGGAGGGGAGTAGGGCTGAAGCTTTCTTT
TRBV29-1	TRBJ2-7	TRBD1	.	CSVEDGQGAYEQYF	TGCAGCGTTGAAGACGGACAGGGGGCATACGAGCAGTACTTC
TRBV7-3	TRBJ1-1	.	.	CASSPAQQGENTEAFF	TGTGCCAGCAGCCCCGCCCAACAGGGCGAGAACACTGAAGCTTTCTTT
TRBV28	TRBJ1-5	TRBD1	.	CASSNRGRHQPQHF	TGTGCCAGCAGTAACAGGGGGCGCCATCAGCCCCAGCATTTT
TRBV28	TRBJ2-7	TRBD1	.	CASSRAGTGGSYEQYF	TGTGCCAGCAGCCGAGCCGGGACAGGGGGCTCCTACGAGCAGTACTTC
TRBV2	TRBJ2-7	TRBD1	.	CAGGWTGGGEQYF	TGTGCCGGGGGCTGGACAGGAGGTGGCGAGCAGTACTTC
TRBV7-2	TRBJ1-1	TRBD1	.	CASSASGGLNTEAFF	TGTGCCAGCAGCGCCTCAGGGGGTTTGAACACTGAAGCTTTCTTT
TRBV27	TRBJ2-1	.	.	CASSPPGTFSEQFF	TGTGCCAGCAGTCCCCCCGGGACTTTTAGTGAGCAGTTCTTC
TRBV28	TRBJ2-2	.	.	CASSPEIAGTGELFF	TGTGCCAGCAGTCCAGAGATCGCGGGGACCGGGGAGCTGTTTTTT
TRBV6-6	TRBJ1-2	TRBD1	.	CASSYIGQGAYGYTF	TGTGCCAGCAGTTACATCGGACAGGGGGCTTATGGCTACACCTTC
TRBV5-6	TRBJ2-2	.	.	CASSLGARSTGELFF	TGTGCCAGCAGCTTGGGGGCCAGGTCCACCGGGGAGCTGTTTTTT
TRBV20-1	TRBJ1-2	TRBD1	.	CSASRGTDYGYTF	TGCAGTGCTAGTAGGGGGACAGACTATGGCTACACCTTC
TRBV5-1	TRBJ2-5	.	.	CASSLPERVETQYF	TGCGCCAGCAGCTTGCCCGAGCGGGTGGAGACCCAGTACTTC
TRBV28	TRBJ1-5	.	few	CASSGGGQGNQPQHF	TGTGCCAGCAGCGGGGGGGGTCAAGGCAATCAGCCCCAGCATTTT
TRBV5-4	TRBJ2-2	TRBD1	.	CASSRRDRVPGELFF	TGTGCCAGCAGCCGGAGGGACAGGGTGCCCGGGGAGCTGTTTTTT
TRBV28	TRBJ1-2	.	.	CASSPGEISNYGYTF	TGTGCCAGCAGTCCCGGGGAGATATCTAACTATGGCTACACCTTC
TRBV18	TRBJ2-7	.	.	CASSPSVAADYEQYF	TGTGCCAGCTCACCCTCGGTCGCCGCGGACTACGAGCAGTACTTC
TRBV5-1	TRBJ2-2	.	.	CASSLGAAGELFF	TGCGCCAGCAGCTTGGGGGCAGCCGGGGAGCTGTTTTTT
TRBV7-6	TRBJ2-2	TRBD2	.	CASSLGLAGAGELFF	TGTGCCAGCAGCTTGGGACTAGCGGGAGCTGGGGAGCTGTTTTTT
TRBV6-5	TRBJ2-7	.	.	CASSYSQEAYEQYF	TGTGCCAGCAGTTATAGCCAGGAGGCCTACGAGCAGTACTTC
TRBV27	TRBJ2-1	TRBD2	.	CASSPGLAGGGAYNEQFF	TGTGCCAGCAGTCCGGGACTAGCGGGAGGGGGGGCCTACAATGAGCAGTTCTTC
TRBV19	TRBJ1-5	TRBD1	.	CASSISGQGGDQPQHF	TGTGCCAGTAGTATCTCTGGACAGGGGGGAGATCAGCCCCAGCATTTT
TRBV4-3	TRBJ2-3	.	.	CASSQGARGGADTQYF	TGCGCCAGCAGCCAGGGGGCAAGGGGAGGGGCAGATACGCAGTATTTT
TRBV28	TRBJ2-2	.	.	CASRLPGNTGELFF	TGTGCCAGCCGTTTGCCGGGGAACACCGGGGAGCTGTTTTTT
TRBV28	TRBJ1-5	.	.	CASSLSGYSNQPQHF	TGTGCCAGCAGTTTATCGGGTTATAGCAATCAGCCCCAGCATTTT
TRBV5-8	TRBJ2-5	TRBD2	.	CASSSGTSGDWVQETQYF	TGTGCCAGCAGTTCCGGGACTAGCGGGGATTGGGTCCAAGAGACCCAGTACTTC
TRBV5-1	TRBJ2-5	TRBD2	.	CASTSGRSQETQYF	TGCGCCAGCACTAGCGGGAGGTCTCAAGAGACCCAGTACTTC
TRBV15	TRBJ1-5	.	.	CATSRAAPRSNQPQHF	TGTGCCACCAGCAGAGCGGCCCCGCGGAGCAATCAGCCCCAGCATTTT
TRBV27	TRBJ2-6	TRBD2	few	CASSRLAGFSGANVLTF	TGTGCCAGCAGTAGACTAGCGGGCTTCTCTGGGGCCAACGTCCTGACTTTC
TRBV2	TRBJ2-3	.	once	CASARNTDTQYF	TGTGCCAGCGCGCGGAACACAGATACGCAGTATTTT
TRBV7-2	TRBJ2-7	TRBD2	.	CASSPHLAGVSYEQYF	TGTGCCAGCAGCCCCCACCTAGCGGGAGTTTCCTACGAGCAGTACTTC